Given below is one TCR beta chain in context. Its antigen is unidentified. The entry originates in a study of cytomegalovirus exposure and HLA in healthy donors. The PCR made use of 60 Vbeta and 13 Jbeta primers. TCRdb's copy holds only in-frame clones and misses some; the assay was immunoSEQ multiplex PCR. Across 60,000 to 75,000 clones, the top ten clones capture 3.8% of the sample. The study, taken as a whole, reports: The study dropped some indistinguishable V segments, TRBV6-2 and TRBV6-3 among them. Reported results showed that the classifier diagnosed cytomegalovirus status with high specificity and sensitivity. There were several of the most significant clusters that appeared linked to common viral pathogens in a later analysis.

The length of the CDR3 is 15 residues. Unmatched junction bases numbered 4, after V lost 3 bases and J lost 2 bases. CDR1 is LGHNA, CDR2 YNFKEQ, per germline. Sampled while nominally healthy, donors likely had unrecorded immune exposures. The chain uses TRBV4-2 and TRBJ2-7; 10 bases agree with TRBD2. The sequence derives from a female donor in good health and CMV-seropositive. Material for sequencing was PBMCs. CDR3 in DNA: TGTGCCAGCAGCCATCAGCGGGAGGGCGCCTACGAGCAGTACTTC. Translation gives CASSHQREGAYEQYF.